The rows below give T cell receptor beta chains drawn from one sample of a study of CD8 T cells in ankylosing spondylitis. Using its own MiXCR run on the 5' RACE reads, TCRdb lists one record per CDR3 protein. Seen here are 670,000 or so distinct CDR3 sequences, roughly 19% observed once, and the top ten hold around a fifth. The material sequenced was blood, either unsorted or a sorted T cell fraction (not recorded which). All receptors come from a male donor with ankylosing spondylitis. CDR3s include the opening cysteine and the closing phenylalanine or tryptophan. D genes are given only for firm matches. Only some rows state a clone size, as once, few, many or a class for expanded clones.

TRBD1 TRBJ2-7 NA TRBV13 CASRSRDRGSYEQYF TGTGCCAGCAGAAGCCGGGACAGGGGCTCCTACGAGCAGTACTTC
TRBD2 TRBJ2-6 NA TRBV6-5 CASSYAGGSGANVLTF TGTGCCAGCAGTTACGCGGGGGGCTCTGGGGCCAACGTCCTGACTTTC
TRBD1 TRBJ1-4 few TRBV12-3/TRBV12-4 CASSPAPGQGNEKLFF TGTGCCAGCAGTCCCGCGCCGGGACAGGGAAATGAAAAACTGTTTTTT
TRBD1 TRBJ1-2 few TRBV7-2 CASSRTGGANYGYTF TGTGCCAGCAGCCGTACAGGGGGAGCTAACTATGGCTACACCTTC
NA TRBJ1-5 few TRBV2 CASRTGLSNQPQHF TGTGCCAGCAGAACAGGACTATCCAATCAGCCCCAGCATTTT
NA TRBJ1-4 NA TRBV20-1 CSARDGLAGEKLFF TGCAGTGCTAGAGATGGGCTGGCCGGGGAAAAACTGTTTTTT
TRBD2 TRBJ2-1 few TRBV9 CASTQPGAGDMNEQFF TGTGCCAGCACCCAGCCCGGGGCGGGAGATATGAATGAGCAGTTCTTC
NA TRBJ1-3 NA TRBV7-2 CASSFGVSSGNTIYF TGTGCCAGCAGCTTCGGGGTGAGCTCTGGAAACACCATATATTTT
TRBD2 TRBJ2-7 NA TRBV5-5 CASSFNRGGLGEQYF TGTGCCAGCAGCTTTAACCGGGGGGGCCTTGGCGAGCAGTACTTC
NA TRBJ1-1 few TRBV4-1 CASSPRVGDTEAFF TGCGCCAGCAGTCCCAGGGTTGGAGACACTGAAGCTTTCTTT
NA TRBJ2-5 NA TRBV7-9 CASSSLGVAQYF TGTGCCAGCAGCTCCCTCGGGGTGGCCCAGTACTTC
NA TRBJ2-1 few TRBV6-2/TRBV6-3 CATQDINTYNEQFF TGTGCCACCCAGGACATAAACACCTACAATGAGCAGTTCTTC
NA TRBJ2-1 NA TRBV7-9 CASSLAITSRHEQFF TGTGCCAGCAGCTTAGCGATTACCTCTCGGCATGAGCAGTTCTTC
NA TRBJ1-2 few TRBV5-1 CASSLGLDSLWSYTF TGCGCCAGCAGCTTGGGGCTGGACAGCCTCTGGAGCTACACCTTC
NA TRBJ2-1 NA TRBV5-1 CASSLRGTQADEQFF TGCGCCAGCAGCTTACGAGGGACCCAGGCTGATGAGCAGTTCTTC
TRBD1 TRBJ1-2 NA TRBV6-1 CASRRQGNYGYTF TGTGCCAGCAGAAGACAGGGAAACTATGGCTACACCTTC
TRBD1 TRBJ1-1 NA TRBV20-1 CSARDPGTGTEAFF TGCAGTGCTAGAGATCCGGGGACAGGGACTGAAGCTTTCTTT
TRBD2 TRBJ2-1 NA TRBV20-1 CRPAPLAGGPRWAEQFF TGCAGACCTGCGCCACTAGCGGGAGGGCCTCGGTGGGCTGAGCAGTTCTTC
NA TRBJ1-3 NA TRBV14 CASSQDNGNTIYF TGTGCCAGCAGCCAAGATAATGGAAACACCATATATTTT
NA TRBJ2-2 NA TRBV12-3/TRBV12-4 CASSLGDSNTGELFF TGTGCCAGCAGTTTAGGGGACTCTAACACCGGGGAGCTGTTTTTT
NA TRBJ1-3 few TRBV5-5 CASSRTGIQLSGNTIYF TGTGCCAGCAGCCGAACAGGGATCCAACTCTCTGGAAACACCATATATTTT
NA TRBJ1-6 many TRBV18 CASSRAGGSYNSPLHF TGTGCCAGCTCAAGGGCGGGAGGCTCCTATAATTCACCCCTCCACTTT
TRBD2 TRBJ2-3 few TRBV12-3/TRBV12-4 CASAAGEGPDTQYF TGTGCCAGCGCAGCGGGAGAGGGGCCAGATACGCAGTATTTT
NA TRBJ2-1 NA TRBV2 CASVGAEDNEQFF TGTGCCAGCGTGGGAGCTGAGGACAATGAGCAGTTCTTC
TRBD1 TRBJ2-1 NA TRBV7-8 CVSSLSRGLYNEQFF TGTGTCAGCAGCTTATCCAGGGGGCTCTACAATGAGCAGTTCTTC
TRBD1 TRBJ2-1 few TRBV27 CASSFRRDRPYNEQFF TGTGCCAGCAGTTTTCGGCGGGACAGGCCCTACAATGAGCAGTTCTTC
TRBD2 TRBJ2-7 few TRBV29-1 CSVTRLAGAYEQYF TGCAGCGTTACCCGACTAGCGGGAGCGTACGAGCAGTACTTC
NA TRBJ2-5 few TRBV7-2 CASSSNYGSATQYF TGTGCCAGCAGCTCCAACTACGGTTCGGCGACCCAGTACTTC
TRBD2 TRBJ2-3 NA TRBV20-1 CSAQGLASTDTQYF TGCAGTGCTCAAGGACTAGCGAGCACAGATACGCAGTATTTT
NA TRBJ2-7 NA TRBV7-8 CASSHRVISYEQYF TGTGCCAGCAGCCACCGGGTCATCTCCTACGAGCAGTACTTC
NA TRBJ1-1 many TRBV28 CASSGVTEAFF TGTGCCAGCAGCGGGGTCACTGAAGCTTTCTTT
TRBD1 TRBJ2-7 few TRBV7-9 CASSLPQGEVSYEQYF TGTGCCAGCAGCTTACCACAGGGGGAGGTTTCCTACGAGCAGTACTTC
NA TRBJ1-6 NA TRBV6-4 CASRTDSSYNSPLHF TGTGCCAGCAGGACAGATAGCTCCTATAATTCACCCCTCCACTTT
NA TRBJ1-1 NA TRBV7-2 CASTLIRGKSGTEAFF TGTGCCAGCACCCTCATCAGGGGTAAATCTGGCACTGAAGCTTTCTTT
TRBD2 TRBJ2-5 NA TRBV20-1 CSAPLAGGLETQYF TGCAGTGCTCCCCTAGCGGGGGGGCTAGAGACCCAGTACTTC
TRBD1 TRBJ1-5 NA TRBV6-1 CASRPLTGDGNQPQHF TGTGCCAGCAGGCCCCTGACAGGGGATGGCAATCAGCCCCAGCATTTT
TRBD1 TRBJ1-1 NA TRBV20-1 CSARHPGQGESTEAFF TGCAGTGCTAGACACCCGGGACAGGGAGAGAGCACTGAAGCTTTCTTT
TRBD2 TRBJ2-2 few TRBV6-1 CASASYGGGDTGELFF TGTGCCAGCGCCAGTTACGGGGGGGGTGACACCGGGGAGCTGTTTTTT
TRBD1 TRBJ1-4 few TRBV12-3/TRBV12-4 CASSSGQMNEKLFF TGTGCCAGCAGTTCGGGACAGATGAATGAAAAACTGTTTTTT
NA TRBJ1-4 NA TRBV12-3/TRBV12-4 CASSSGRGEANEKLFF TGTGCCAGCAGTAGCGGGAGGGGCGAGGCTAATGAAAAACTGTTTTTT
TRBD1 TRBJ1-2 few TRBV29-1 CSVDTGTGPNYGYTF TGCAGCGTGGATACCGGGACAGGGCCTAACTATGGCTACACCTTC
TRBD1 TRBJ2-3 NA TRBV30 CAWSVEDRGRDTQYF TGTGCCTGGAGTGTTGAAGACAGGGGGCGGGATACGCAGTATTTT
NA TRBJ1-5 NA TRBV6-1 CASSEEIGGNQPQHF TGTGCCAGCAGTGAAGAAATAGGGGGCAATCAGCCCCAGCATTTT
TRBD2 TRBJ2-7 few TRBV11-2 CASSPWTSRGAYEQYF TGTGCCAGCAGCCCCTGGACTAGCCGGGGGGCCTACGAGCAGTACTTC
NA TRBJ1-5 NA TRBV2 CASSAGGGGQPQHF TGTGCCAGCAGTGCGGGAGGGGGAGGTCAGCCCCAGCATTTT
NA TRBJ1-4 few TRBV4-1 CASREPGFGEKLFF TGCGCCAGCAGGGAACCAGGGTTTGGTGAAAAACTGTTTTTT
NA TRBJ2-3 NA TRBV2 CASSERGDYDTQYF TGTGCCAGCAGTGAAAGGGGAGACTACGATACGCAGTATTTT
TRBD2 TRBJ2-3 few TRBV5-1 CATRPSGDRTDTQYF TGCGCCACCCGCCCCAGCGGGGACCGCACAGATACGCAGTATTTT